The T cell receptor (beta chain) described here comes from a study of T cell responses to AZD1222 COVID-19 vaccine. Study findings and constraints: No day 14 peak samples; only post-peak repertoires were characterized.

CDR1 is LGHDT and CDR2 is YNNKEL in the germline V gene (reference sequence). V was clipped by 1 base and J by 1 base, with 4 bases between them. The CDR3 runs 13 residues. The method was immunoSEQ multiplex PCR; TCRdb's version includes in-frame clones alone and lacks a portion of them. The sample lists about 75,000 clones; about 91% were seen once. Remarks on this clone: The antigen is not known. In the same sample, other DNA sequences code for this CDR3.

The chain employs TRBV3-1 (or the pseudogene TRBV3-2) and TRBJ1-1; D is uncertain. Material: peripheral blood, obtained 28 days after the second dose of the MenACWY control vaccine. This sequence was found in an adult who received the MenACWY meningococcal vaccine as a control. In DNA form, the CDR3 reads TGTGCCAGCAGCCAAGTACAGAACACTGAAGCTTTCTTT. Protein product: CASSQVQNTEAFF.